Only a few counts were recorded for the clone carrying this TCR beta chain. What it binds is not known. PCR used 60 Vbeta primers and 13 Jbeta primers. The protocol was immunoSEQ multiplex PCR, while the TCRdb copy is restricted to in-frame clones and leaves out a portion. The sample shows over 150,000 clones, roughly 79% of them seen only once. With V trimmed by 6 bases and J by 8 bases, 9 bases remained unmatched. Germline CDR1 and CDR2: MDHEN and SYDVKM. The CDR3 contains 15 residues. This record belongs to a study of cytomegalovirus exposure and HLA in healthy donors. Study as a whole: Earlier results showed approximately 120 million unique TCR beta sequences derived from approximately 170 million T cells. Findings and limits, study-wide: Within an earlier analysis, most TCR beta V segments proved productive either about 87% or about 30% of the time. Presence/absence analysis assumed near-uniform sequencing depth across donors.

This TCR derives from a woman aged 45-65 years in good health and CMV-seronegative. The sample taken for sequencing was PBMCs. This sequence joins TRBV28 and TRBJ1-6, with 8 bases identical to TRBD1. The CDR3 sequence: CASSFRTGLDSPLHF. The CDR3 nucleotides are TGTGCCAGCAGCTTTAGGACAGGGTTAGATTCACCCCTCCACTTT.